This is a list of T cell receptor beta chains from one sample in a study of molecular identifiers for immune sequencing clone quantification. TCRdb re-called the PCR reads through MiXCR, storing one row per CDR3 protein. The table records more than 300,000 distinct CDR3 sequences, over 20% of them present only once. The material sequenced was naive CD8+ T cells from blood, with Jurkat cell RNA spiked in. The receptors derive from a human donor in good health. Some libraries in this study had Jurkat cell RNA spiked in. The CDR3 runs from the conserved cysteine through the conserved F or W. A D gene is named only where the DNA matches it firmly. The size field is filled for only some rows; it gives once, few, many or a size class.

v_gene	abundance	j_gene	d_gene	CDR3aa	CDR3nt
TRBV27	few	TRBJ1-5	TRBD1	CASSSTTFGQGASQPQHF	TGTGCCAGCAGTTCCACCACCTTCGGACAGGGGGCTAGTCAGCCCCAGCATTTT
TRBV15	many	TRBJ2-1	TRBD1	CATTGQGYNEQFF	TGTGCCACTACGGGACAGGGGTACAATGAGCAGTTCTTC
TRBV19	NA	TRBJ2-7	NA	CASSSAGTRNYEQYF	TGTGCCAGTAGTAGCGCCGGGACAAGGAACTACGAGCAGTACTTC
TRBV14	many	TRBJ2-7	NA	CASTPLQDPYEQYF	TGTGCCAGCACCCCGCTCCAGGACCCCTACGAGCAGTACTTC
TRBV6-5	NA	TRBJ2-7	TRBD1	CASSSWTGVSYEQYF	TGTGCCAGCAGTTCTTGGACAGGGGTTTCCTACGAGCAGTACTTC
TRBV7-9	many	TRBJ2-1	NA	CASRTGPGRNEQFF	TGTGCCAGCCGAACCGGCCCGGGCCGGAATGAGCAGTTCTTC
TRBV12-3/TRBV12-4	many	TRBJ1-1	NA	CASSFGRTEAFF	TGTGCCAGCAGTTTCGGACGGACTGAAGCTTTCTTT
TRBV6-6	many	TRBJ2-2	NA	CASSGDETRNTGELFF	TGTGCCAGCAGTGGGGATGAGACAAGGAACACCGGGGAGCTGTTTTTT
TRBV27	many	TRBJ2-7	TRBD1	CASSLGGTGPYEQYF	TGTGCCAGCAGTTTAGGGGGGACAGGCCCATACGAGCAGTACTTC
TRBV4-1	NA	TRBJ2-1	NA	CASSQLSEQFF	TGCGCCAGCAGCCAATTGAGTGAGCAGTTCTTC
TRBV28	many	TRBJ2-7	NA	CASSLYRQIEQYF	TGTGCCAGCAGTTTGTACCGGCAGATCGAGCAGTACTTC
TRBV12-5	NA	TRBJ2-2	TRBD1	CASGSPTGTGGLTGELFF	TGTGCTAGTGGTTCCCCTACCGGGACAGGGGGCTTAACCGGGGAGCTGTTTTTT
TRBV12-3/TRBV12-4	many	TRBJ2-2	NA	CASSLATVTGELFF	TGTGCCAGCAGTTTAGCGACTGTTACCGGGGAGCTGTTTTTT
TRBV7-6	many	TRBJ2-1	NA	CASSLVSARNPSYNEQFF	TGTGCCAGCAGCTTAGTATCCGCCCGGAACCCCTCCTACAATGAGCAGTTCTTC
TRBV7-9	few	TRBJ2-7	NA	CASSFESPEQYF	TGTGCCAGCAGCTTTGAGTCCCCGGAGCAGTACTTC
TRBV10-3	NA	TRBJ2-1	NA	CAISTILHNEQFF	TGTGCCATCAGTACAATCCTCCACAATGAGCAGTTCTTC
TRBV15	NA	TRBJ2-1	TRBD2	CATSRGGASGGNEQFF	TGTGCCACCAGCAGAGGAGGGGCTAGCGGGGGCAATGAGCAGTTCTTC
TRBV25-1	NA	TRBJ2-5	TRBD2	CASSGVKRESTGETQYF	TGTGCCAGCAGTGGGGTAAAGCGGGAGTCGACCGGAGAGACCCAGTACTTC
TRBV6-5	few	TRBJ2-3	NA	CASSPMRGGGTDTQYF	TGTGCCAGCAGTCCGATGAGGGGGGGAGGCACAGATACGCAGTATTTT
TRBV28	many	TRBJ1-1	TRBD1	CASSPRTGREGEAFF	TGTGCCAGTTCCCCGAGGACAGGGAGGGAGGGTGAAGCTTTCTTT
TRBV29-1	many	TRBJ2-3	TRBD2	CSVESGGRNTDTQYF	TGCAGCGTTGAGTCGGGAGGCCGCAACACAGATACGCAGTATTTT
TRBV28	many	TRBJ2-7	NA	CASSLGSLISYEQYF	TGTGCCAGCAGTTTGGGGTCCTTGATTTCCTACGAGCAGTACTTC
TRBV28	many	TRBJ2-6	NA	CASIGLLSGANVLTF	TGTGCCAGCATCGGCCTCTTGTCTGGGGCCAACGTCCTGACTTTC
TRBV5-6	many	TRBJ2-7	NA	CASSFGDDSYEQYF	TGTGCCAGCAGCTTCGGGGACGATTCCTACGAGCAGTACTTC
TRBV6-2/TRBV6-3	NA	TRBJ2-3	TRBD1	CASSYVPGQGFSTQYF	TGTGCCAGCAGTTACGTTCCGGGACAGGGCTTTTCTACGCAGTATTTT
TRBV13	NA	TRBJ2-3	NA	CASSLESTDAQYF	TGTGCCAGCAGCTTAGAAAGCACAGATGCGCAGTATTTT
TRBV7-9	many	TRBJ1-5	NA	CASSNNDPYSNQPQHF	TGTGCCAGCAGCAACAACGACCCCTATAGCAATCAGCCCCAGCATTTT
TRBV12-3/TRBV12-4	many	TRBJ1-5	NA	CASSQYSNQPQHF	TGTGCCAGCAGTCAGTATAGCAATCAGCCCCAGCATTTT
TRBV7-9	many	TRBJ1-1	NA	CASSKPRGVVNTEAFF	TGTGCCAGCAGTAAGCCGCGAGGGGTAGTGAACACTGAAGCTTTCTTT
TRBV5-5	many	TRBJ2-3	NA	CASSSRQSTVDTQYF	TGTGCCAGCAGCAGCCGACAATCTACCGTTGATACGCAGTATTTT
TRBV27	many	TRBJ1-2	NA	CASSLGPGAGGYTF	TGTGCCAGCAGTTTAGGTCCAGGGGCGGGGGGCTACACCTTC
TRBV12-3/TRBV12-4	many	TRBJ2-3	NA	CASSPIPPTDTQYF	TGTGCCAGCAGCCCCATACCGCCCACAGATACGCAGTATTTT
TRBV9	many	TRBJ2-7	NA	CASSEADGYEQYF	TGTGCCAGCAGCGAGGCGGACGGCTACGAGCAGTACTTC
TRBV29-1	many	TRBJ2-3	NA	CSVEPPQGYWTDTQYF	TGCAGCGTTGAACCCCCCCAGGGGTATTGGACAGATACGCAGTATTTT
TRBV6-2/TRBV6-3	few	TRBJ2-1	TRBD2	CASSYSSGGLSYNEQFF	TGTGCCAGCAGTTATTCGAGCGGGGGCCTCTCCTACAATGAGCAGTTCTTC
TRBV5-6	many	TRBJ2-3	NA	CASSFFRDDGRDTQYF	TGTGCCAGCAGCTTTTTCAGGGACGATGGTCGAGATACGCAGTATTTT
TRBV4-1	few	TRBJ2-3	NA	CASSQVGGLDTQYF	TGCGCCAGCAGCCAAGTAGGGGGATTGGATACGCAGTATTTT
TRBV29-1	many	TRBJ2-7	NA	CSVAGTHEQYF	TGCAGCGTTGCGGGGACCCACGAGCAGTACTTC
TRBV19	many	TRBJ2-2	NA	CASTQGPELFF	TGTGCCAGTACCCAGGGGCCGGAGCTGTTTTTT